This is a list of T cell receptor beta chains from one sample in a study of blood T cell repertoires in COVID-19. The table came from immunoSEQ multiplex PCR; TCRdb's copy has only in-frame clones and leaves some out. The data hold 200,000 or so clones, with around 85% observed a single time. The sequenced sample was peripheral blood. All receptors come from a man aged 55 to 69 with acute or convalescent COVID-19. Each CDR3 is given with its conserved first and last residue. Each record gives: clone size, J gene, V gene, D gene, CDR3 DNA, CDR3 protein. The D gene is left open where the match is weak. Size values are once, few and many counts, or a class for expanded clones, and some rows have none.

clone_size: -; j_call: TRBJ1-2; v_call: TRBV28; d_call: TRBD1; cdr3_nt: TGTGCCAGCAGCCTACGGACAGGAGGCTATGGCTACACCTTC; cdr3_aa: CASSLRTGGYGYTF
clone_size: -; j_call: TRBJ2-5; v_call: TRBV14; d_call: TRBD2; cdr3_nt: TGTGCCAGCAGCCACAGGAGGCCTAGCGGGACCGCGGCCCAGTACTTC; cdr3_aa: CASSHRRPSGTAAQYF
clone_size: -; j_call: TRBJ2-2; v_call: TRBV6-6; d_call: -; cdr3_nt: TGTGCCAGCAGTTACCCCTCCCCCGGGGAGCTGTTTTTT; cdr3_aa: CASSYPSPGELFF
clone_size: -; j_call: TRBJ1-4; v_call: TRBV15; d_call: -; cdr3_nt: TGTGCCACCAGCAGAGTTTCCCGGGATTGGAGACTGTTTTTT; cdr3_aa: CATSRVSRDWRLFF
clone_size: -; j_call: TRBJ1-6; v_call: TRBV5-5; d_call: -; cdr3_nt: TGTGCCAGCAGCCATCTCTCCGGAGGGGCTTCACCCCTCCACTTT; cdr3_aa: CASSHLSGGASPLHF
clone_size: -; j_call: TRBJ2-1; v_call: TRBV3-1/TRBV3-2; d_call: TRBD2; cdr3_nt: TGTGCCAGCAGCCAAGAGAGAGCCTACGTAGCGGGAGGGAGATACAATGAGCAGTTCTTC; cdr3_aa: CASSQERAYVAGGRYNEQFF
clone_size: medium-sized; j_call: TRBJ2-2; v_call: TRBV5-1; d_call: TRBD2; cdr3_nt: TGCGCCAGCAGCTCCGGACTAGCGGATTACCGCGGGGAGCTGTTTTTT; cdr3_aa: CASSSGLADYRGELFF
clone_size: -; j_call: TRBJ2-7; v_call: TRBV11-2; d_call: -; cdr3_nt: TGTGCCAGCAGCTTAGCAGGAGGGGGCATCAACGAGCAGTACTTC; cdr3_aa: CASSLAGGGINEQYF
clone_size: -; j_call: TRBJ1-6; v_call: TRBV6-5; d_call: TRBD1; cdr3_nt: TGTGCCAGCAGTTACACTATCGACAGGGCTAATTCACCCCTCCACTTT; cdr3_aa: CASSYTIDRANSPLHF
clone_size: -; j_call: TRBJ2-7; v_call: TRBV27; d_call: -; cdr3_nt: TGTGCCAGCAGTGACAGGAGAACGAGCTCCTACGAGCAGTACTTC; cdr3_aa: CASSDRRTSSYEQYF
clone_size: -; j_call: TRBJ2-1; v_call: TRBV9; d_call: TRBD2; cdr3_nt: TGTGCCAGCAGCGTAGGGGCGGGACTAGTCTATGAGCAGTTCTTC; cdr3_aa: CASSVGAGLVYEQFF
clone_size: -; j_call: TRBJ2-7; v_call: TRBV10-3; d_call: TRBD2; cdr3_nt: TGTGCCATCAGTGAGTCCGGGACTAGCGGGGGGGAGCAGTACTTC; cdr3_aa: CAISESGTSGGEQYF
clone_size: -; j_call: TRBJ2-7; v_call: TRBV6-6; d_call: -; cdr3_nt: TGTGCCAGCAGTTACTCGGGCCCTCCCAACGAGCAGTACTTC; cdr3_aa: CASSYSGPPNEQYF
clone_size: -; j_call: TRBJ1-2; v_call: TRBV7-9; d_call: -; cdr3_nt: TGTGCCAGCAGCTTAGCGGAGGGAAGCGGCTATGGCTACACCTTC; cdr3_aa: CASSLAEGSGYGYTF
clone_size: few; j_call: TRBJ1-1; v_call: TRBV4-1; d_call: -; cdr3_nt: TGCGCCAGCAGCCAACGGTCATCCGGACAGAACTGGAAAGCTTTCTTT; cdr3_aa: CASSQRSSGQNWKAFF
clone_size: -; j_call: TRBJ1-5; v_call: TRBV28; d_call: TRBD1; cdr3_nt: TGTGCCAGCAGTTTATTTGGGACAGGCAATCAGCCCCAGCATTTT; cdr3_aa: CASSLFGTGNQPQHF
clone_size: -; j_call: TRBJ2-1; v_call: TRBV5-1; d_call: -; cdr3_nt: TGCGCCAGCAGCTTGGCCGGTTTAGGGGCGAACAATGAGCAGTTCTTC; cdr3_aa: CASSLAGLGANNEQFF
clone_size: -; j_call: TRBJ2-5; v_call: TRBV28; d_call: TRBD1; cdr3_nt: TGTGCCAGCAGTTCCTATTCAGGGGGCAGGCAGACCCAGTACTTC; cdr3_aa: CASSSYSGGRQTQYF
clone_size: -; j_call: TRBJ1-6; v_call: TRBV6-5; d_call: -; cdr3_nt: TGTGCCAGCAGTTACTCGGGGCAGGGAGGGGCATCACCCCTCCACTTT; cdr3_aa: CASSYSGQGGASPLHF
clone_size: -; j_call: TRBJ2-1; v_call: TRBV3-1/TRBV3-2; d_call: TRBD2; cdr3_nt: TGTGCCAGCAGCCAAACAGCGGGAGATCGTGAGCAGTTCTTC; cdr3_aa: CASSQTAGDREQFF
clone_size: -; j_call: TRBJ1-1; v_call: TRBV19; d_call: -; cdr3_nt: TGTGCCAGTAGTGACGACTCGGGGAAAATGAACACTGAAGCTTTCTTT; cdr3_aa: CASSDDSGKMNTEAFF
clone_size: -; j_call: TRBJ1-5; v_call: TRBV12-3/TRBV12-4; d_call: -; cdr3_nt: TGTGCCAGCAGTTTGTCCGGGGATCAGCCCCAGCATTTT; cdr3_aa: CASSLSGDQPQHF
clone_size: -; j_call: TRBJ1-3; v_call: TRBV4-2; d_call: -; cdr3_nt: TGTGCCAGCAGCCAAGCCGCAGGGCTTTATGGAAACACCATATATTTT; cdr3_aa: CASSQAAGLYGNTIYF
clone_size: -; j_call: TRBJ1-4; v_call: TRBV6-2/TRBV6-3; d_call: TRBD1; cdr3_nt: TGTGCCAGCAGTCAGGGCGCGGGACAGAGCCTTGAAAAACTGTTTTTT; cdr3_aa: CASSQGAGQSLEKLFF
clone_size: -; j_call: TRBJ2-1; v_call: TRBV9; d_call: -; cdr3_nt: TGTGCCAGCAGCGTAGGCCCCTCAACCAGGAACAATGAGCAGTTCTTC; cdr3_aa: CASSVGPSTRNNEQFF
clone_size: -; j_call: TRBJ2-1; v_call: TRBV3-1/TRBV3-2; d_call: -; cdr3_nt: TGTGCCAGCAGCACCACGGGCGGGAACAATGAGCAGTTCTTC; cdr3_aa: CASSTTGGNNEQFF
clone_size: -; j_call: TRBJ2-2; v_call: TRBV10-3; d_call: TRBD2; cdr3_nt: TGTGCCATCAGGGGAGCGGGAAACACCGGGGAGCTGTTTTTT; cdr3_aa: CAIRGAGNTGELFF
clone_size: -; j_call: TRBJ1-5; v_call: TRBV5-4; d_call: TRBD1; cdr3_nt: TGTGCCAGCAGCCTACAGGGGGGCAATCAGCCCCAGCATTTT; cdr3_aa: CASSLQGGNQPQHF
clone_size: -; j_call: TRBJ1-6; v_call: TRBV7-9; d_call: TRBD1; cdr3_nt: TGTGCCAGCAGCTCCGGACAGGCTGGTTCACCCCTCCACTTT; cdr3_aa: CASSSGQAGSPLHF
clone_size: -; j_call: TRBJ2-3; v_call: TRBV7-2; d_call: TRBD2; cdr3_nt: TGTGCCAGCAGCTTAGAGGGACTAGCGGGAGGCCCTGATACGCAGTATTTT; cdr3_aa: CASSLEGLAGGPDTQYF
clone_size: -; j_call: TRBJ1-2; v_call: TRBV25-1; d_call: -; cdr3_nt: TGTGCCAGCACCGGAGCTAACTATGGCTACACCTTC; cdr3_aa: CASTGANYGYTF
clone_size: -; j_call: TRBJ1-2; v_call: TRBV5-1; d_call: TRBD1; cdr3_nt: TGCGCCAGCAGCACAGGGGTCTATGGCTACACCTTC; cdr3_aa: CASSTGVYGYTF
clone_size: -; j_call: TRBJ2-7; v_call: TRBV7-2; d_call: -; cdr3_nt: TGTGCCAGCAGCTTAGCGAGGGACTCCTACGAGCAGTACTTC; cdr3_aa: CASSLARDSYEQYF
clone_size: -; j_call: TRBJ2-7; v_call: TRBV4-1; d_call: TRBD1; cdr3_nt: TGCGCCAGCAGCCAAGTGGGGACAGGGGCCGGCGAGCAGTACTTC; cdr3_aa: CASSQVGTGAGEQYF
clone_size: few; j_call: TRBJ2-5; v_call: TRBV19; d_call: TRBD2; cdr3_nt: TGTGCCAGTAGCACACAAGTGGGACTAGCGACAGAGACCCAGTACTTC; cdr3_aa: CASSTQVGLATETQYF
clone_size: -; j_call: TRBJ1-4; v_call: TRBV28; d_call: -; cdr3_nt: TGTGCCAGCAGTTGGGGGACAAAAAATGAAAAACTGTTTTTT; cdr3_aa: CASSWGTKNEKLFF
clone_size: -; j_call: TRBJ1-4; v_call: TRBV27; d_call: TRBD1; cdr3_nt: TGTGCCAGCAGTACATCCACAGGGGGCTCTAATGAAAAACTGTTTTTT; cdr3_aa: CASSTSTGGSNEKLFF
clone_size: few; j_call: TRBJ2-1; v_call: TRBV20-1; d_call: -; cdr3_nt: TGCAGTGCTAGTAGTCTCAGCGGAGCTCACAATGAGCAGTTCTTC; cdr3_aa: CSASSLSGAHNEQFF
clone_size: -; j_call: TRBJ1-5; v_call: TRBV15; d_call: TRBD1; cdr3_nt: TGTGCCACCAGCAGCCGGGACAGGGATTTGCCCCAGCATTTT; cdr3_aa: CATSSRDRDLPQHF
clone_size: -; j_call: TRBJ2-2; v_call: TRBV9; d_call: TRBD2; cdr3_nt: TGTGCCAGCAGCGTTAGCGGGAGCACCGGGGAGCTGTTTTTT; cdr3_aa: CASSVSGSTGELFF
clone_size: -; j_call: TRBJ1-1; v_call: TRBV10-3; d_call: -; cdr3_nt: TGTGCCTCGAGGGGGGGCCAGGGCGAAGCTTTCTTT; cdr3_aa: CASRGGQGEAFF
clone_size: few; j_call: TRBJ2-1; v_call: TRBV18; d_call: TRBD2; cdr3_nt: TGTGCCAGCTCGGAGGGACTAGCGGTACTTGAGCAGTTCTTC; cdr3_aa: CASSEGLAVLEQFF
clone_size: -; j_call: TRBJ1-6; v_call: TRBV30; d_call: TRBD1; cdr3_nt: TGTGCCTGGAGTGTGGCAGGGGGCAATTCACCCCTCCACTTT; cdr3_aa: CAWSVAGGNSPLHF
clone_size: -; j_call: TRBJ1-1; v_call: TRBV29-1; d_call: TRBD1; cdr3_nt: TGCAGCGTTAGACAGGGCGTGAACACTGAAGCTTTCTTT; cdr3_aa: CSVRQGVNTEAFF